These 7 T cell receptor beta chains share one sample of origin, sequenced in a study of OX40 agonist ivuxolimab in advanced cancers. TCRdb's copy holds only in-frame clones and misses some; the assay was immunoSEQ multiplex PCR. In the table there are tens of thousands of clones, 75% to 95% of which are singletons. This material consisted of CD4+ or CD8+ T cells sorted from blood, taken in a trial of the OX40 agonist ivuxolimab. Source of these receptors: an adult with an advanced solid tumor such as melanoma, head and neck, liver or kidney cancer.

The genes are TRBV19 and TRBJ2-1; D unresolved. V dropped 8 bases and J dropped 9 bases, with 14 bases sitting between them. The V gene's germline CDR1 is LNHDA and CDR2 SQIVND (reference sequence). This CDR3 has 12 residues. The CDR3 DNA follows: TGTGCCAGTGGTAGTCCCTCTATTGAGCAGTTCTTC. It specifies CASGSPSIEQFF.

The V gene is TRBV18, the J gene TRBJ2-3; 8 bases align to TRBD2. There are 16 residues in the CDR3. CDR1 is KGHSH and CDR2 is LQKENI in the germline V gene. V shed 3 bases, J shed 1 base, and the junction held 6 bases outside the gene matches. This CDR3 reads CASSPPTSDGTDTQYF. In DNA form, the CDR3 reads TGTGCCAGCTCACCCCCGACTAGCGATGGCACAGATACGCAGTATTTT.

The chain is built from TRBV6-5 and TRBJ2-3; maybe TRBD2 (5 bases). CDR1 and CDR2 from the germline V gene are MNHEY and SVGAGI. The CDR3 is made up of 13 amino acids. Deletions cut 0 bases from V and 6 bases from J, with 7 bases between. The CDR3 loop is CASSYSGADTQYF. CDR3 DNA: TGTGCCAGCAGTTACTCGGGAGCGGATACGCAGTATTTT.

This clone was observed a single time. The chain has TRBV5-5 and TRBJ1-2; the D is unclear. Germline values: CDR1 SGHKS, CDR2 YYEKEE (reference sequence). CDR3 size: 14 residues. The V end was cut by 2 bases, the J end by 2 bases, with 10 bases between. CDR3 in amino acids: CASSLWVENYGYTF. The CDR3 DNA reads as TGTGCCAGCAGCTTATGGGTGGAAAACTATGGCTACACCTTC. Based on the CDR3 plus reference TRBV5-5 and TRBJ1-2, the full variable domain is DAGVTQSPTHLIKTRGQQVTLRCSPISGHKSVSWYQQVLGQGPQFIFQYYEKEERGRGNFPDRFSARQFPNYSSELNVNALLLGDSALYLCASSLWVENYGYTFGSGTRLTVV.

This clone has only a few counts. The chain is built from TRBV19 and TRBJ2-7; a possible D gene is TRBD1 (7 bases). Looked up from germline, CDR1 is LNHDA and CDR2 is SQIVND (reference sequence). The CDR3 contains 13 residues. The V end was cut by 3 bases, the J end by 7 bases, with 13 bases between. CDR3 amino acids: CASSMRDRPEQYF. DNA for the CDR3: TGTGCCAGTAGTATGCGGGACAGACCAGAGCAGTACTTC.

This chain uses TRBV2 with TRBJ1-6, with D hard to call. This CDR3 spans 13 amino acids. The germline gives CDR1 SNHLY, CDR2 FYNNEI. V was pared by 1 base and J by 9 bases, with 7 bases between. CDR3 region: CASSEGVSSPLHF. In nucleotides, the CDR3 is TGTGCCAGCAGTGAAGGGGTTTCTTCACCCCTCCACTTT.

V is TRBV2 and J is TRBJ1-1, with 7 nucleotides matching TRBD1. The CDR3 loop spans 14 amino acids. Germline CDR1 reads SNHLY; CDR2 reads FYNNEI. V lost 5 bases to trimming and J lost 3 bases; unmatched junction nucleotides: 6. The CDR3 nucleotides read TGTGCCAGCAGTTTGACAGGGCGGGACACTGAAGCTTTCTTT. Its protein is CASSLTGRDTEAFF.